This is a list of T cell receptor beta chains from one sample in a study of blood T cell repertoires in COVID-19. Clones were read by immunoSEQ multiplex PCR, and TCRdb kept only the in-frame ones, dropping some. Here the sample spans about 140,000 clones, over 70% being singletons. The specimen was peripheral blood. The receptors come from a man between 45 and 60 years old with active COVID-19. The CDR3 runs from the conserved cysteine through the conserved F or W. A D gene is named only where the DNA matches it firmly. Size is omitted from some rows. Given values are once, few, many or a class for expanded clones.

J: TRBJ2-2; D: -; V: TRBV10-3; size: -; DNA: TGTGCCATCAGTGTTAGAGGGACATCACAAACGAACACCGGGGAGCTGTTTTTT; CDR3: CAISVRGTSQTNTGELFF
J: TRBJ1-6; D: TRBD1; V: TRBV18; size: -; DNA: TGTGCCAGCTCACCGGGACAGGGAGGGTCACCCCTCCACTTT; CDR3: CASSPGQGGSPLHF
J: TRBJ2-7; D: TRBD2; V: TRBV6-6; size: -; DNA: TGTGCCAGCACCTTACTAGCGCCCGGGTCTCAGCAGTACTTC; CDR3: CASTLLAPGSQQYF
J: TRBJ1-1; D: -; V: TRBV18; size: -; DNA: TGTGCCAGCTCTGCCGACAGGAACACTGAAGCTTTCTTT; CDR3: CASSADRNTEAFF
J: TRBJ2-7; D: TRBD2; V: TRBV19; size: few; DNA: TGTGCCAGTAGTATGTTCGGCGGGGGATATTACGAGCAGTACTTC; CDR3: CASSMFGGGYYEQYF
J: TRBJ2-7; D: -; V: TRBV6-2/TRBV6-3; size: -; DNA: TGTGCCAGCAGCCCAGCCGCCTACGAGCAGTACTTC; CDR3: CASSPAAYEQYF
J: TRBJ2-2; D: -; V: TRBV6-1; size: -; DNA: TGTGCCAGCAGTGAAGGCGGGGGGGAGCTGTTTTTT; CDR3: CASSEGGGELFF
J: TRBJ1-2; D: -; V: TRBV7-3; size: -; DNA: TGTGCCAGCAGCTTAACCCCAGACTTTAGCTATGGCTACACCTTC; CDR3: CASSLTPDFSYGYTF
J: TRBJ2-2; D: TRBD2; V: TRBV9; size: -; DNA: TGTGCCAGCAGCTCCGGACTAGCTCGGGCCGGGGAGCTGTTTTTT; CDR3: CASSSGLARAGELFF
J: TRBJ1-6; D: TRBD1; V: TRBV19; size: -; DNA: TGTGCCAGTAGTACCGGACAGGTGAATTCACCCCTCCACTTT; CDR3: CASSTGQVNSPLHF
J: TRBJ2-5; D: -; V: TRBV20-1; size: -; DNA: TGCAGTGCTAGCTTTGGAGAGGCCCAGTACTTC; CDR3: CSASFGEAQYF
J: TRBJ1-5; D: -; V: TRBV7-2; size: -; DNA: TGTGCCAGCAGCTTGGGGGGGTATAGCAATCAGCCCCAGCATTTT; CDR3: CASSLGGYSNQPQHF
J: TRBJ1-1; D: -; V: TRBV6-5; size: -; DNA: TGTGCCAGCAGCCCCCCGAGACTTATGAACACTGAAGCTTTCTTT; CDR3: CASSPPRLMNTEAFF
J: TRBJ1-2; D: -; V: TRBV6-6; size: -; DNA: TGTGCCAGCAGTTACTCGTTAGGGGCGAGTTCCTATGGCTACACCTTC; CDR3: CASSYSLGASSYGYTF
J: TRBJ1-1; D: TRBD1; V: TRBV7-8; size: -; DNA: TGTGCCAGCAGCTTTCGGACAGGCAGGAACACTGAAGCTTTCTTT; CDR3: CASSFRTGRNTEAFF
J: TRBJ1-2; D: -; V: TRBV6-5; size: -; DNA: TGTGCCAGCAGTTACTTGCGGGGCGGCTACACCTTC; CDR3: CASSYLRGGYTF
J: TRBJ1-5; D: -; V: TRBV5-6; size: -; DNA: TGTGCCAGCAGCTTGCGAGGGAGTCAGCCCCAGCATTTT; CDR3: CASSLRGSQPQHF
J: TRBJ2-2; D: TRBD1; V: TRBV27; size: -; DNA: TGTGCCAGCAGTTGGGGCAGGGGGCCCTCGAACACCGGGGAGCTGTTTTTT; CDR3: CASSWGRGPSNTGELFF
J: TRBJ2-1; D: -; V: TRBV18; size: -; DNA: TGTGCCAGCTCAGCCGGGGTGGTGGGGGAGCAGTTCTTC; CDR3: CASSAGVVGEQFF
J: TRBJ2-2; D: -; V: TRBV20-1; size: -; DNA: TGCAGTGCTATTGATCCGACCGGGGAGCTGTTTTTT; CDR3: CSAIDPTGELFF
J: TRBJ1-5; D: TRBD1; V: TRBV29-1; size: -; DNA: TGCAGCGTCCCCGGGACAGGGGGAAGCCAGCCCCAGCATTTT; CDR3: CSVPGTGGSQPQHF
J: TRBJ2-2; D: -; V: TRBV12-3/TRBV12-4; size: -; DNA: TGTGCCGACCAGGGACTTAACACCGGGGAGCTGTTTTTT; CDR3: CADQGLNTGELFF
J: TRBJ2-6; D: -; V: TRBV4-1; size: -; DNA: TGCGCCAGCAGCCAACCGGCGGCCTCTGGGGCCAACGTCCTGACTTTC; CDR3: CASSQPAASGANVLTF
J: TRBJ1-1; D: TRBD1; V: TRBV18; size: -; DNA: TGTGCCAGCTCGCCGGGACAGGTCTTGAACACTGAAGCTTTCTTT; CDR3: CASSPGQVLNTEAFF
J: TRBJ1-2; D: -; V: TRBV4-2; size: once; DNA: TGTGCCAGCAGCCAAGCTGTGGACAGCTTATTTACCTTC; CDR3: CASSQAVDSLFTF
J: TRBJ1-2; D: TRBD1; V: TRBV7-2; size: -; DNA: TGTGCCAGCAGCTCCTACAGGGGGGTTGGGTATGGCTACACCTTC; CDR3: CASSSYRGVGYGYTF
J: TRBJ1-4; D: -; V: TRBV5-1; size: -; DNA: TGCGCCAGCAGCTTGGCCCCTGGGGGCAACAATGAAAAACTGTTTTTT; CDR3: CASSLAPGGNNEKLFF
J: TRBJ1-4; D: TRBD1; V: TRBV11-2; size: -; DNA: TGTGCCAGCAGCTTAGGGACAGGGAGGAATGAAAAACTGTTTTTT; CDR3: CASSLGTGRNEKLFF
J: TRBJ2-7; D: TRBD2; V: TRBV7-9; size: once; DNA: TGTGCCAGCAGCTTACGCGGGGGGATCTACGAGCAGTACTTC; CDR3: CASSLRGGIYEQYF
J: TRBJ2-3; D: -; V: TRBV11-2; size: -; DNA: TGTGCCAGCAGCTTCTTCCCAGATACGCAGTATTTT; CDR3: CASSFFPDTQYF
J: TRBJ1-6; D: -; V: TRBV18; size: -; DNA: TGTGCCAGCTCACCGGGCAGTAATTCACCCCTCCACTTT; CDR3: CASSPGSNSPLHF
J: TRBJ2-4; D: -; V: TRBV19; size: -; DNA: TGTGCCAGTAGTATAGATGCAGGGACTGGGAAGTACTTC; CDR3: CASSIDAGTGKYF
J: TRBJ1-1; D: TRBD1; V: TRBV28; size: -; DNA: TGTGCCAGCAGTTTACGGACAGGATTGGAAACTGAAGCTTTCTTT; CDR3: CASSLRTGLETEAFF
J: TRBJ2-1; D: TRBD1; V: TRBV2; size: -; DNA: TGTGCCAGCAGTTACCGACAGGGTACTGAGCAGTTCTTC; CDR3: CASSYRQGTEQFF
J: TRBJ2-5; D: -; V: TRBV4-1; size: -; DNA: TGCGCCAGCAGCCAATCAGGGCAAGAGACCCAGTACTTC; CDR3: CASSQSGQETQYF
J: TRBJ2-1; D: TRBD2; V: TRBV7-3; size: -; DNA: TGTGCCAGCAGCCGACTAGCGGGGCTAAAAAATGAGCAGTTCTTC; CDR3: CASSRLAGLKNEQFF
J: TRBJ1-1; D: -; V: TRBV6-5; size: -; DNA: TGTGCCAGCAGAACCCCAGGATTGAACACTGAAGCTTTCTTT; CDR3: CASRTPGLNTEAFF
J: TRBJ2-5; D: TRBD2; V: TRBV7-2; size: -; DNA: TGTGCCAGCAGCTTGTACGGCGGGAGCCAAGAGACCCAGTACTTC; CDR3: CASSLYGGSQETQYF
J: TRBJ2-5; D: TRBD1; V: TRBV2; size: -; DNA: TGTGCCAGCAGCTCCAGGGGGCGGGAGACCCAGTACTTC; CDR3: CASSSRGRETQYF
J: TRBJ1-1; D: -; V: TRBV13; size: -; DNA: TGTGCCAGCAGGGCCCCGGGGAGGACTGAAGCTTTCTTT; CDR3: CASRAPGRTEAFF
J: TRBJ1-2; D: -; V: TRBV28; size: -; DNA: TGTGCCAGCAGGGCCTCTCTAGGACACAACTATGGCTACACCTTC; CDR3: CASRASLGHNYGYTF
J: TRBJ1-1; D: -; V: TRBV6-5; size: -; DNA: TGTGCCAGCTCTCGGGAAGGGAACACTGAAGCTTTCTTT; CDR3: CASSREGNTEAFF
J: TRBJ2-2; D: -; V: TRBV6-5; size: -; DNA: TGTGCCAGCAGCCGCGAGACATCCAGCACCGGGGAGCTGTTTTTT; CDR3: CASSRETSSTGELFF
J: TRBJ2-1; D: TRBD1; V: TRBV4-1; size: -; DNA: TGCGCCAGCAGCCAAGATAGGACAGGGGGCGATGAGCAGTTCTTC; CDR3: CASSQDRTGGDEQFF
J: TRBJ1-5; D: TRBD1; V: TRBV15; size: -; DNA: TGTGCCACCAGCGCGACAGGGGATGCAAATCAGCCCCAGCATTTT; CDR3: CATSATGDANQPQHF
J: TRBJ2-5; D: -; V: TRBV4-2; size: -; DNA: TGTGCCAGCAGCCAAGATGTGGGCAGGAACCAAGAGACCCAGTACTTC; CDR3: CASSQDVGRNQETQYF
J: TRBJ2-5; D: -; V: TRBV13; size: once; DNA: TGTGCCAGCAGCTTAGGGGGAAGAGGGGAGACCCAGTACTTC; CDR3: CASSLGGRGETQYF
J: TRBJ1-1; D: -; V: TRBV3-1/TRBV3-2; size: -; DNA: TGTGCCAGCAGCCCCGGGGTGGGGGGCACTGAAGCTTTCTTT; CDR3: CASSPGVGGTEAFF
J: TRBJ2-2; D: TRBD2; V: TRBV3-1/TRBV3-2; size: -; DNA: TGTGCCAGCAGCCAACCAGCGGGGGCGCACACCGGGGAGCTGTTTTTT; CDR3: CASSQPAGAHTGELFF
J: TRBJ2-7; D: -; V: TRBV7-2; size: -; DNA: TGTGCCAGCAGCTTATCAGGGACTGGTTACGAGCAGTACTTC; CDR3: CASSLSGTGYEQYF
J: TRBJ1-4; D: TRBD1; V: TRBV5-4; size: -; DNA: TGTGCCAGCAGCTTGGACAGGGGGACTCCAACTAATGAAAAACTGTTTTTT; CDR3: CASSLDRGTPTNEKLFF
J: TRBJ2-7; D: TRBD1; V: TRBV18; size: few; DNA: TGTGCCAGCTCATCACCGGGACAGGGGTCCTACGAGCAGTACTTC; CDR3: CASSSPGQGSYEQYF
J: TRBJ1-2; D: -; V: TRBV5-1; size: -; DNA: TGCGCCAGCAGCCCGGGGATATCTCATTACACCTTC; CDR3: CASSPGISHYTF
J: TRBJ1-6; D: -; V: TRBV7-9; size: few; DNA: TGTGCCAGCAGCCGTGGAGATTCACCCCTCCACTTT; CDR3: CASSRGDSPLHF
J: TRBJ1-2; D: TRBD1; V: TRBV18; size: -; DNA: TGTGCCAGCTCGCTTCCGGGACAGTGGGGCTACACCTTC; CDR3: CASSLPGQWGYTF
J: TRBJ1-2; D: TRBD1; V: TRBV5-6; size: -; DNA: TGTGCCAGCAGCGTCGGACAGGGGGACTATGGCTACACCTTC; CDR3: CASSVGQGDYGYTF
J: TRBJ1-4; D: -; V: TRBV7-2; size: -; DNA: TGTGCCAGCAGCTTAGCGGGAGCGAAAGAAAAACTGTTTTTT; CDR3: CASSLAGAKEKLFF
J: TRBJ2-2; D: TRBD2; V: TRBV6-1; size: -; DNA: TGTGCCAGCAGTGAAAGGGGCGGGGGGGCGGCCGGGGAGCTGTTTTTT; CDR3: CASSERGGGAAGELFF
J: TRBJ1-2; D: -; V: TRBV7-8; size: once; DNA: TGTGCCAGCAGCTTAGAGCGGGGGGCCCCCTATGGCTACACCTTC; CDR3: CASSLERGAPYGYTF
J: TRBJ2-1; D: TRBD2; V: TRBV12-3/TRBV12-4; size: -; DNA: TGTGCCAGCCGGACTAGCGGGGGAAGAGAGTTCTTC; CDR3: CASRTSGGREFF